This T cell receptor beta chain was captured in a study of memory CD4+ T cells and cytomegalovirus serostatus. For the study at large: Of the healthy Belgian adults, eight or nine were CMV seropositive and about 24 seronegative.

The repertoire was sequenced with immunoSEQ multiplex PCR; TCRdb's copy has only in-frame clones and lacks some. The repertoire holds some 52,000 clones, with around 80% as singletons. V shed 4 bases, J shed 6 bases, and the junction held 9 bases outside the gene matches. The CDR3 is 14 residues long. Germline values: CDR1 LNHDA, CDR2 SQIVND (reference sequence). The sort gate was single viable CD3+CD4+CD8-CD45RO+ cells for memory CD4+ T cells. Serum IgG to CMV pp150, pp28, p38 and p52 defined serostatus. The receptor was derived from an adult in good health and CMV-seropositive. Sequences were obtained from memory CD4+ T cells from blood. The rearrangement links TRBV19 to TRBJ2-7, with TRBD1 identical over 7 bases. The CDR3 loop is CASSTRTDRVEQYF. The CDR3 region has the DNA TGTGCCAGTAGTACTAGGACCGACAGGGTCGAGCAGTACTTC. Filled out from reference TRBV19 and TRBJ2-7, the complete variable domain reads DGGITQSPKYLFRKEGQNVTLSCEQNLNHDAMYWYRQDPGQGLRLIYYSQIVNDFQKGDIAEGYSVSREKKESFPLTVTSAQKNPTAFYLCASSTRTDRVEQYFGPGTRLTVT.